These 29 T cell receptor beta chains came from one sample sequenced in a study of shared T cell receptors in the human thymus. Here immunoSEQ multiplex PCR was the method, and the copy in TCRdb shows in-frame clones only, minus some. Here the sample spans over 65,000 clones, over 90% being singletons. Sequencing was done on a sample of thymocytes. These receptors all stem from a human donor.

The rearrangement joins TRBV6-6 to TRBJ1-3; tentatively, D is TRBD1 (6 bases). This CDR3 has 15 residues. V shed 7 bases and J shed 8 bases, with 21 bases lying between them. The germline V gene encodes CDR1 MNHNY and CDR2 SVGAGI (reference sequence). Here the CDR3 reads CASTCPGQKKYTIYF. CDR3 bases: TGTGCCAGCACATGCCCGGGACAAAAGAAGTACACCATATATTTT.

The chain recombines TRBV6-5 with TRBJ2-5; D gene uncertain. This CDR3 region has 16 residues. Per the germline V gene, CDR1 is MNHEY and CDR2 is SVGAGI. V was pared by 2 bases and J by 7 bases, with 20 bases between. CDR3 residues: CASSYRTSAGEGTQYF. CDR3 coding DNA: TGTGCCAGCAGTTACCGAACCTCAGCTGGGGAAGGGACCCAGTACTTC.

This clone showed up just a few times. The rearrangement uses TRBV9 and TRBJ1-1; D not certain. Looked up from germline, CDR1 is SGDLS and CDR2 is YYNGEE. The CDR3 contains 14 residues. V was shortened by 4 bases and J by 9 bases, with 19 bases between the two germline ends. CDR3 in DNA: TGTGCCAGCAGCCCCCGAGACGGAAAGGTGAAAGCTTTCTTT. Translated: CASSPRDGKVKAFF.

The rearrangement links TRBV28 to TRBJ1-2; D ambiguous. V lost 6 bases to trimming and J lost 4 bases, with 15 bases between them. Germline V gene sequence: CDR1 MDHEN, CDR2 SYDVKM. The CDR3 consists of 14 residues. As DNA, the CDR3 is TGTGCCAGCAGCCTAGGTCCCTGCCGCTATGGCTACACCTTC. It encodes CASSLGPCRYGYTF.

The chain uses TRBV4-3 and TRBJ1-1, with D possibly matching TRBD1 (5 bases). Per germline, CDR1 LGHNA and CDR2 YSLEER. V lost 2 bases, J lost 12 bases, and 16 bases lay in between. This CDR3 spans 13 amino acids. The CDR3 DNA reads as TGCGCCAGCAGCCAAATCCCAGGGCACGACTCTTTCTTT. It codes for CASSQIPGHDSFF.

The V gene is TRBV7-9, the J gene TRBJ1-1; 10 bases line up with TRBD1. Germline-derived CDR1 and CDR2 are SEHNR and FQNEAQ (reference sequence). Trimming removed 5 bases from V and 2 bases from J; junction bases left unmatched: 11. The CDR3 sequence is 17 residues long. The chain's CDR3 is CASSPVRDRGINTEAFF. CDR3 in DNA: TGTGCCAGCAGCCCCGTTCGGGACAGGGGAATAAACACTGAAGCTTTCTTT.

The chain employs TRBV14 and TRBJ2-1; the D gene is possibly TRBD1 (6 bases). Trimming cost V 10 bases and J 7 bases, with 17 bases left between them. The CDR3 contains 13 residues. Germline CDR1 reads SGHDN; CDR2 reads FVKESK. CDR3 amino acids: CATTLLRGNEQFF. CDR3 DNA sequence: TGTGCCACTACACTTCTCAGGGGTAATGAGCAGTTCTTC.

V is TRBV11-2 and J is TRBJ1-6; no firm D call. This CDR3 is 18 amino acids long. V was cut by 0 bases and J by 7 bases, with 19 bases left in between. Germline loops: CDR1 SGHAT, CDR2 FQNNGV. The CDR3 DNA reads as TGTGCCAGCAGCTTAGATGGTCGGACGACGAGACCGAATTCACCCCTCCACTTT. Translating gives CASSLDGRTTRPNSPLHF.

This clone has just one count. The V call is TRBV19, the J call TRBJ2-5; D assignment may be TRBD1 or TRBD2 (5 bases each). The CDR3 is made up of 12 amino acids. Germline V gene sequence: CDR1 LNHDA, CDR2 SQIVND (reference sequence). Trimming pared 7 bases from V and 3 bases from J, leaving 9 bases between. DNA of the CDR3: TGTGCCAGTATGGGGGAGAAAGAGACCCAGTACTTC. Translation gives CASMGEKETQYF.

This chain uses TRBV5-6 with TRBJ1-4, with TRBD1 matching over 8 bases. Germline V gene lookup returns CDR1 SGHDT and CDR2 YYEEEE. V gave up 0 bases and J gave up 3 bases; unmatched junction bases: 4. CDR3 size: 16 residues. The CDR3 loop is CASSLEWDRPNEKLFF. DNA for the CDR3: TGTGCCAGCAGCTTGGAATGGGACAGGCCTAATGAAAAACTGTTTTTT.

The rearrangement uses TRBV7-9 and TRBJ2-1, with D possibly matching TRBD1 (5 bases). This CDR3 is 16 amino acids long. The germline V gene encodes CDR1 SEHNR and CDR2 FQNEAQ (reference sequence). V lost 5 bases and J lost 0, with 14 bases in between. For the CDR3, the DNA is TGTGCCAGCAGCCCCCCCCAGGGAAGCTCCTACAATGAGCAGTTCTTC. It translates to CASSPPQGSSYNEQFF.

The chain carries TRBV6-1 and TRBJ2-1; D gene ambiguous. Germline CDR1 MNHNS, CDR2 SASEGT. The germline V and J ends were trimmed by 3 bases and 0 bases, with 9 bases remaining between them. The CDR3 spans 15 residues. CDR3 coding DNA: TGTGCCAGCAGTGACTCTTCTGACTCCTACAATGAGCAGTTCTTC. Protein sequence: CASSDSSDSYNEQFF.

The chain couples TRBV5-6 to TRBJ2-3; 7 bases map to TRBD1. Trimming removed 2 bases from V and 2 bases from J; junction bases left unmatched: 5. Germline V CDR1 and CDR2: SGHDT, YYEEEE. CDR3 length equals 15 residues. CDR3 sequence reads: CASSLDRDVTDTQYF. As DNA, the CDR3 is TGTGCCAGCAGCTTAGACAGGGATGTCACAGATACGCAGTATTTT.

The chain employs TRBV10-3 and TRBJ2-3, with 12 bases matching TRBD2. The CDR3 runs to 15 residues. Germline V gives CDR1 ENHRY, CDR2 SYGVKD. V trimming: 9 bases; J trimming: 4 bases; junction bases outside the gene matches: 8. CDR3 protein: CAITRLAGGPDTQYF. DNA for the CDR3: TGTGCCATAACCCGGCTAGCGGGGGGGCCAGATACGCAGTATTTT.

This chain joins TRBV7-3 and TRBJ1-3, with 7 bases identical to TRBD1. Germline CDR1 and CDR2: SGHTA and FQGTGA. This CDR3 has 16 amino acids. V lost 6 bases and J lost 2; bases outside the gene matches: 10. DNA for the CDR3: TGTGCCAGCAGACCGACAGGGTCAAATCCTGGAAACACCATATATTTT. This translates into CASRPTGSNPGNTIYF. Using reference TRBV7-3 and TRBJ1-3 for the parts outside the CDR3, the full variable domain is GAGVSQTPSNKVTEKGKYVELRCDPISGHTALYWYRQSLGQGPEFLIYFQGTGAADDSGLPNDRFFAVRPEGSVSTLKIQRTERGDSAVYLCASRPTGSNPGNTIYFGEGSWLTVV.

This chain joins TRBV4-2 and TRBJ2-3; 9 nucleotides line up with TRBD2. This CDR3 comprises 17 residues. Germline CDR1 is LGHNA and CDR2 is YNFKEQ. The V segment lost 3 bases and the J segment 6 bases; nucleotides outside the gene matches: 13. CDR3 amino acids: CASSHPGLASSVDTQYF. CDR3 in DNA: TGTGCCAGCAGCCACCCGGGACTAGCCTCCTCTGTGGATACGCAGTATTTT.

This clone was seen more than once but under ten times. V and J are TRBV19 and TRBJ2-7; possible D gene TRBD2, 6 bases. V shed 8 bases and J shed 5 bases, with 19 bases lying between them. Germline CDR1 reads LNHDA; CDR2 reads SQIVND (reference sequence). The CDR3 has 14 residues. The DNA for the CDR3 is TGTGCCAGTGGGGGGAAAGGACCTAACGACGAGCAGTACTTC. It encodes CASGGKGPNDEQYF.

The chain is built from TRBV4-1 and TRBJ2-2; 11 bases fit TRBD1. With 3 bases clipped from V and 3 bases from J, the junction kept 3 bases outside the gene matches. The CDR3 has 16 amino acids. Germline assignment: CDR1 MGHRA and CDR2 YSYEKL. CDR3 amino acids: CASSHEDRGHTGELFF. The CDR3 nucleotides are TGCGCCAGCAGCCATGAGGACAGGGGGCACACCGGGGAGCTGTTTTTT.

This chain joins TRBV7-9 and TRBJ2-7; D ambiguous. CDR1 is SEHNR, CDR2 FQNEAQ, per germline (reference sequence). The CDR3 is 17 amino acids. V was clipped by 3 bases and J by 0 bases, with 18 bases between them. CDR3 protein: CASSFPTARPSSYEQYF. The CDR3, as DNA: TGTGCCAGCAGCTTCCCAACCGCCAGGCCTAGCTCCTACGAGCAGTACTTC.

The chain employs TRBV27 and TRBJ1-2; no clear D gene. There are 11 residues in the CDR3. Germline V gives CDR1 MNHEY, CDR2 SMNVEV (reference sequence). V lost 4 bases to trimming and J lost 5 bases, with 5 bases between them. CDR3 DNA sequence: TGTGCCAGCAGTTGCGGATATGGCTACACCTTC. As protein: CASSCGYGYTF.

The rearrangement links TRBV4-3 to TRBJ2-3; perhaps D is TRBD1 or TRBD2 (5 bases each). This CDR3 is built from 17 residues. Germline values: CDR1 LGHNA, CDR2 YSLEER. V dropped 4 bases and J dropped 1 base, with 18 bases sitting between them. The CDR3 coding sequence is TGCGCCAGCAGCCCAGCCCCTTCCGGGGCCCGCACAGATACGCAGTATTTT. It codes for CASSPAPSGARTDTQYF.

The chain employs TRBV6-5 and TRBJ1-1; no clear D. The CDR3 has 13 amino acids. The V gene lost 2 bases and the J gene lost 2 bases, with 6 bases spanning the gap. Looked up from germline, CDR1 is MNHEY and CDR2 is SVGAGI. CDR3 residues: CASSYRVNTEAFF. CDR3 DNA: TGTGCCAGCAGTTACCGGGTAAACACTGAAGCTTTCTTT.

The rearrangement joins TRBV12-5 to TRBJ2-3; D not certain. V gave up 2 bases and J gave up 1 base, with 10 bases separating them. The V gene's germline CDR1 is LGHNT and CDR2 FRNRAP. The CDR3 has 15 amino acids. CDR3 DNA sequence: TGTGCTAGTGGTTTGCATCTAGTTGGCACAGATACGCAGTATTTT. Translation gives CASGLHLVGTDTQYF.

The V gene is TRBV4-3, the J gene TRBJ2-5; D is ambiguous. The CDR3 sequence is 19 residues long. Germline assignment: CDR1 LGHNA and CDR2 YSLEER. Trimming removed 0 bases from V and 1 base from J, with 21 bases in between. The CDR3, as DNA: TGCGCCAGCAGCCAAGACCCCCGACCGCATATTAAACTCCAAGAGACCCAGTACTTC. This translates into CASSQDPRPHIKLQETQYF.

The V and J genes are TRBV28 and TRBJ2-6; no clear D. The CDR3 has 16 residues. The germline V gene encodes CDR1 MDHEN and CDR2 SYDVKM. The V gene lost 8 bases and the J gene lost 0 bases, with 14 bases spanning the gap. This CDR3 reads CASPPSQSSGANVLTF. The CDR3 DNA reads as TGTGCCAGCCCGCCGTCCCAAAGCTCTGGGGCCAACGTCCTGACTTTC.

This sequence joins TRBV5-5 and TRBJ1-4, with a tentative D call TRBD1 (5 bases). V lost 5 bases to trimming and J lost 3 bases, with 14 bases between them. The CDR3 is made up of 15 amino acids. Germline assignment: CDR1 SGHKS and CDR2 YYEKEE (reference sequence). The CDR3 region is CASSYPGKSNEKLFF. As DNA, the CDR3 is TGTGCCAGCAGTTACCCAGGGAAGTCTAATGAAAAACTGTTTTTT. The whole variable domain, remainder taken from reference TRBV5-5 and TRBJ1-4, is DAGVTQSPTHLIKTRGQQVTLRCSPISGHKSVSWYQQVLGQGPQFIFQYYEKEERGRGNFPDRFSARQFPNYSSELNVNALLLGDSALYLCASSYPGKSNEKLFFGSGTQLSVL.

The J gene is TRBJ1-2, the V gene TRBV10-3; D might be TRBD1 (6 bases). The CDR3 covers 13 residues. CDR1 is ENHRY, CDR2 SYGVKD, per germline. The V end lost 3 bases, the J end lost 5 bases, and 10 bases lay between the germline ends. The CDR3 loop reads CAISDVTGYGYTF. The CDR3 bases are TGTGCCATCAGTGACGTGACAGGATATGGCTACACCTTC.

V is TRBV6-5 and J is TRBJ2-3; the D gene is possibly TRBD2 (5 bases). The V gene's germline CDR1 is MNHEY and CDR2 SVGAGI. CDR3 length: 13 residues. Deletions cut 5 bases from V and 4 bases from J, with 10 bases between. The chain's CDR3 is CASSGKLADTQYF. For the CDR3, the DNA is TGTGCCAGCAGTGGAAAACTAGCAGATACGCAGTATTTT.

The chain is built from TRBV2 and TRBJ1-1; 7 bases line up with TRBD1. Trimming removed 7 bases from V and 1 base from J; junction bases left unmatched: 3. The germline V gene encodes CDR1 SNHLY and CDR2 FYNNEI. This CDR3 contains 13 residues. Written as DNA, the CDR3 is TGTGCCAGCACCAGGGGGTGGAACACTGAAGCTTTCTTT. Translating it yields CASTRGWNTEAFF.